Detailed here is one T cell receptor (beta chain). Antigen specificity is unknown. Positive CCR7 selection of CD45RO-negative cells yielded the naive CD8 cells, and terminally differentiated effector memory CD45RA+ cells were excluded. The CDR3 has 14 amino acids. V dropped 4 bases and J dropped 8 bases, with 16 bases sitting between them. Germline CDR1 is SGHKS and CDR2 is YYEKEE (reference sequence). Replicate PCRs for sorted subsets used about 200 ng DNA; this equaled tens of thousands of T cell genomes. Methods used by the authors: Filtering differed for immunoSEQ, which gave only junction sequences without quality scores. Data came from immunoSEQ multiplex PCR; TCRdb stores just in-frame clones and leaves some out. D and trimming come from the DNA, and the V and J calls and clone size come from that table. The repertoire holds under 1 million clones, just over 95% seen once, with around 0.25% in the top ten.

The data were obtained in a study of shared clonotypes between healthy human individuals. The study's findings and limits: Among the subsets, naive ones generally showed larger estimated richness than memory ones. It was the non-shared clonotypes that had lower generation probabilities than clonotypes shared by all four donors.

The origin of this receptor is a man aged 30 to 39 in good health. The chain couples TRBV5-5 to TRBJ2-1; D call uncertain. Sample: naive CD8+ T cells sorted from blood. CDR3 bases: TGTGCCAGCAGCCTTCAACCAGGTGGGGATGAGCAGTTCTTC. Translating gives CASSLQPGGDEQFF.